This passage covers 17 T cell receptor beta chains from one sample sequenced in a study of OX40 agonist ivuxolimab in advanced cancers. Only in-frame clones appear in the TCRdb table, and some are missing; sequencing was by immunoSEQ multiplex PCR. This table has 55,000 to 85,000 clones, under 90% appearing once. Material: CD4+ or CD8+ T cells sorted from blood, obtained in a trial of the OX40 agonist ivuxolimab. These receptors originate from an adult with an advanced solid tumor such as melanoma, head and neck, liver or kidney cancer.

The chain has TRBV6-5 and TRBJ1-3; 10 nucleotides align to TRBD1. The ends lost 0 bases at V and 8 bases at J; junction bases unmatched: 1. The CDR3 contains 14 residues. Germline CDR1 reads MNHEY; CDR2 reads SVGAGI. The DNA for the CDR3 is TGTGCCAGCAGTTACTCCGGACAGGGGGACACCATATATTTT. Translated, it gives CASSYSGQGDTIYF.

V and J are TRBV11-2 and TRBJ1-2, with TRBD1 matching 9 bases. In germline, CDR1 is SGHAT, CDR2 FQNNGV. This CDR3 has 14 amino acids. Trimming took 5 bases from V and 6 from J; bases not matched to a gene: 7. The chain's CDR3 is CASSRGQGMDGYTF. The DNA of the CDR3 is TGTGCCAGCAGCCGCGGACAGGGGATGGATGGCTACACCTTC. The whole variable domain, remainder taken from reference TRBV11-2 and TRBJ1-2, is EAGVAQSPRYKIIEKRQSVAFWCNPISGHATLYWYQQILGQGPKLLIQFQNNGVVDDSQLPKDRFSAERLKGVDSTLKIQPAKLEDSAVYLCASSRGQGMDGYTFGSGTRLTVV.

The chain has TRBV9 and TRBJ2-1; 7 nucleotides line up with TRBD1. Looked up from germline, CDR1 is SGDLS and CDR2 is YYNGEE. The length of the CDR3 is 19 residues. J gave up 2 bases and V 4 bases, and 18 bases lay outside the gene matches. The CDR3 DNA reads TGTGCCAGCAGCCCTACGGGACAGCGACAATGGACACCCTACAATGAGCAGTTCTTC. This encodes CASSPTGQRQWTPYNEQFF.

V and J are TRBV10-3 and TRBJ1-2; TRBD1 aligns across 12 bases. The CDR3 extends over 17 amino acids. The J segment lost 1 base and the V segment lost 3 bases, leaving 6 bases of the junction unmatched. CDR1 is ENHRY and CDR2 is SYGVKD in the germline V gene. CDR3 sequence: CAISDGTGGLFNYGYTF. Here the CDR3 DNA reads TGTGCCATCAGTGATGGGACAGGGGGCTTATTTAACTATGGCTACACCTTC.

This clone was counted a single time. The V and J genes are TRBV5-1 and TRBJ2-3; D is perhaps TRBD2 (6 bases). Germline V CDR1 and CDR2: SGHRS, YFSETQ. The CDR3 is 15 residues long. V gave up 3 bases and J gave up 2 bases, with 13 bases separating them. The CDR3 DNA reads TGCGCCAGCAGCTATCAAGGAGGGTACACAGATACGCAGTATTTT. Translated, it gives CASSYQGGYTDTQYF.

The chain uses TRBV6-6 and TRBJ1-3; D unresolved. The CDR3 runs 13 residues. Germline values: CDR1 MNHNY, CDR2 SVGAGI (reference sequence). V shed 5 bases and J shed 4 bases, with 9 bases lying between them. This CDR3 reads CASSPNTGNTIYF. The CDR3 DNA reads TGTGCCAGCAGTCCAAACACGGGAAACACCATATATTTT.

This chain links TRBV7-9 with TRBJ1-4, with 9 positions matching TRBD1. CDR1 is SEHNR, CDR2 FQNEAQ, per germline (reference sequence). V shed 3 bases and J 10 bases; nucleotides not matched to a gene: 21. The CDR3 length is 19 residues. The CDR3 region is CASSFSPPGQGLQKGKLFF. In DNA form, the CDR3 reads TGTGCCAGCAGCTTCTCTCCCCCGGGACAGGGTCTCCAGAAGGGAAAACTGTTTTTT.

This chain links TRBV6-1 with TRBJ1-1; D not certain. The V and J ends lost 5 bases and 6 bases respectively, with 16 bases between them. Germline CDR1 MNHNS, CDR2 SASEGT. This CDR3 is built from 14 residues. CDR3 coding DNA: TGTGCCAGCAGTATTACAGAATCTGGTTCTGAAGCTTTCTTT. Translated, it gives CASSITESGSEAFF.

The gene calls are TRBV7-8 and TRBJ1-1; unclear D gene. Germline V gene sequence: CDR1 SGHVS, CDR2 FQNEAQ. The V gene lost 0 bases and the J gene lost 3 bases, with 17 bases spanning the gap. This CDR3 contains 17 residues. The CDR3 nucleotides read TGTGCCAGCAGCTTAGCGGGATGGTATACGACGGACACTGAAGCTTTCTTT. Translation: CASSLAGWYTTDTEAFF. The full variable domain, its missing parts supplied by reference TRBV7-8 and TRBJ1-1, is GAGVSQSPRYKVAKRGQDVALRCDPISGHVSLFWYQQALGQGPEFLTYFQNEAQLDKSGLPSDRFFAERPEGSVSTLKIQRTQQEDSAVYLCASSLAGWYTTDTEAFFGQGTRLTVV.

This clone was found once. This chain links TRBV5-5 with TRBJ1-1; D is uncertain. The CDR3 has 16 residues. Trimming removed 4 bases from V and 4 bases from J, with 20 bases in between. The germline V gene encodes CDR1 SGHKS and CDR2 YYEKEE (reference sequence). CDR3 DNA sequence: TGTGCCAGCAGCCCCGGGCAGTTTAAGGGCCTCACTGAAGCTTTCTTT. Encoded protein: CASSPGQFKGLTEAFF.

The chain links TRBV4-1 to TRBJ2-5; 9 bases fit TRBD2. This CDR3 is 14 amino acids long. Trimming removed 4 bases from V and 1 base from J; junction bases left unmatched: 1. Germline lookup yields CDR1 MGHRA and CDR2 YSYEKL. The DNA for the CDR3 is TGCGCCAGCAGCCGGACTAGCGTCCAAGAGACCCAGTACTTC. Translating it yields CASSRTSVQETQYF.

This clone appeared a single time. This chain connects TRBV19 to TRBJ1-5; D not certain. Trimming took off 6 bases at V and 4 bases at J, with 7 bases between the two ends. Germline CDR1 is LNHDA and CDR2 is SQIVND (reference sequence). The length of the CDR3 is 12 residues. CDR3 sequence (DNA): TGTGCCAGTAGAGGGCTTAATCAGCCCCAGCATTTT. Its translation is CASRGLNQPQHF.

The V call is TRBV6-6, the J call TRBJ2-2, with D uncertain. Germline V gene data show CDR1 as MNHNY and CDR2 as SVGAGI (reference sequence). The V and J ends lost 0 bases and 1 base respectively, with 3 bases between them. The CDR3 consists of 14 residues. CDR3 DNA: TGTGCCAGCAGTTACTCTGAGAACACCGGGGAGCTGTTTTTT. Residues: CASSYSENTGELFF.

The chain has TRBV4-2 and TRBJ2-1; D not certain. The CDR3 spans 15 residues. With 0 bases removed from V and 4 bases from J, the gap between germline ends came to 10 bases. Germline CDR1 LGHNA, CDR2 YNFKEQ. This CDR3 reads CASSQDLVAYNEQFF. As DNA, the CDR3 is TGTGCCAGCAGCCAAGACCTAGTCGCTTACAATGAGCAGTTCTTC.

V is TRBV10-3 and J is TRBJ2-3, with 7 bases matching TRBD2. This CDR3 comprises 13 residues. Germline V CDR1 and CDR2: ENHRY, SYGVKD. Trimming cost V 6 bases and J 1 base; bases outside gene matches: 1. The CDR3 nucleotides are TGTGCCATCAGGAGCGGGGGCACAGATACGCAGTATTTT. Translating it yields CAIRSGGTDTQYF.

The chain has TRBV5-4 and TRBJ2-3; 9 bases map to TRBD2. The CDR3 length is 18 residues. V was pared by 4 bases and J by 2 bases, with 14 bases of the junction left unmatched. CDR1 and CDR2 (germline): SGHNT, YYREEE (reference sequence). This CDR3 reads CASSGEWSLAGVTDTQYF. Written as DNA, the CDR3 is TGTGCCAGCAGCGGGGAGTGGTCCTTAGCGGGGGTCACAGATACGCAGTATTTT.

This sequence joins TRBV18 and TRBJ2-5; no definite D call. Germline V gene lookup returns CDR1 KGHSH and CDR2 LQKENI. The CDR3 is 12 residues long. The V gene lost 5 bases and the J gene lost 2 bases, with 6 bases spanning the gap. The CDR3 region is CASSSMQETQYF. DNA of the CDR3: TGTGCCAGCTCATCCATGCAAGAGACCCAGTACTTC.